This entry lists 7 T cell receptor beta chains sequenced from one sample in a study of cytomegalovirus exposure and HLA in healthy donors. PCR used 60 Vbeta primers and 13 Jbeta primers. TCRdb's table, derived via immunoSEQ multiplex PCR, lists solely in-frame clones and lacks some. The sample has around 70,000 clones, approximately 80% seen once. Sequenced input: PBMCs. The receptors shown here come from a woman aged 40 to 50 in good health and CMV-seropositive.

This chain uses TRBV10-3 with TRBJ2-5; D ambiguous. The germline CDR1 and CDR2 sequences are ENHRY and SYGVKD. The CDR3 is made up of 11 amino acids. V was cut by 4 bases and J by 3 bases, with 3 bases left in between. Written as DNA, the CDR3 is TGTGCCATCAGTGCAGAAGAGACCCAGTACTTC. Amino acids: CAISAEETQYF.

The CDR3: CASSPGQVEGPLHF. The CDR3 coding sequence is TGTGCCAGCAGCCCCGGACAGGTAGAGGGTCCCCTCCACTTT. V usage is TRBV7-2 and J usage is TRBJ1-6; 7 bases agree with TRBD1. V was clipped by 5 bases and J by 13 bases; unmatched bases: 11. This CDR3 spans 14 amino acids. The germline CDR1 and CDR2 sequences are SGHTA and FQGNSA.

This sequence joins TRBV28 and TRBJ1-6; 7 bases fit TRBD1. The CDR3 has 13 amino acids. V shed 5 bases and J 10 bases; nucleotides not matched to a gene: 5. Germline lookup yields CDR1 MDHEN and CDR2 SYDVKM. As DNA, the CDR3 is TGTGCCAGCAGTGTTGACAGGGAATCACCCCTCCACTTT. It yields the protein CASSVDRESPLHF. Full variable domain (outside the CDR3, taken from reference TRBV28 and TRBJ1-6): DVKVTQSSRYLVKRTGEKVFLECVQDMDHENMFWYRQDPGLGLRLIYFSYDVKMKEKGDIPEGYSVSREKKERFSLILESASTNQTSMYLCASSVDRESPLHFGNGTRLTVT.

This clone showed up just a few times. The chain is built from TRBV20-1 and TRBJ1-1, with D unresolved. The CDR3 is made up of 9 amino acids. Germline values: CDR1 DFQATT, CDR2 SNEGSKA (reference sequence). V was clipped by 4 bases and J by 11 bases, with 8 bases between them. CDR3 DNA: TGCAGTGCTATGGGGAGCGCTTTCTTT. The encoded protein is CSAMGSAFF.

The rearrangement joins TRBV30 to TRBJ2-5; 8 nucleotides agree with TRBD1. Germline V gene sequence: CDR1 GTSNPN, CDR2 SVGIG (reference sequence). The CDR3 loop spans 13 amino acids. Trimming at V came to 0 bases and at J to 5 bases, leaving 2 bases not matched to a gene. The DNA of the CDR3 is TGTGCCTGGAGTGTGGACAGGGCTGAGACCCAGTACTTC. It encodes CAWSVDRAETQYF.

The rearrangement uses TRBV6-5 and TRBJ1-6; 7 bases are shared with TRBD1. The CDR3 extends over 14 amino acids. V lost 7 bases and J lost 6; bases outside the gene matches: 6. The germline V gene encodes CDR1 MNHEY and CDR2 SVGAGI. CDR3 nucleotides: TGTGCCAGCAACTTACGGGACAGTAATTCACCCCTCCACTTT. It translates to CASNLRDSNSPLHF.

The rearrangement joins TRBV5-3 to TRBJ1-2; no clear D. TRBV5-3 falls under the ORF class, with uncertain function. Between the trimmed V and J ends, which lost 4 bases and 2 bases, there was a span of 21 bases. This CDR3 contains 17 residues. The CDR3 coding sequence is TGTGCCAGAAGCGGTGGAACCAAAGAGGCTAGAAACTATGGCTACACCTTC. It yields the protein CARSGGTKEARNYGYTF.